A single sample gave rise to the 5 T cell receptor beta chains below, sequenced in a study of blood T cell repertoires in COVID-19. Measured with immunoSEQ multiplex PCR; TCRdb has only the in-frame clones, and not every one. The sample has just under 350,000 clones; roughly 86% are singletons. Sequencing was performed on peripheral blood. All receptors derive from a woman in her seventies with COVID-19, enrolled during active disease.

V usage is TRBV11-2 and J usage is TRBJ1-3; TRBD1 agrees at 7 bases. V lost 1 base, J lost 5 bases, and 5 bases stayed unmatched. Germline V lookup: CDR1 SGHAT, CDR2 FQNNGV. This CDR3 is 15 amino acids long. The CDR3 sequence: CASSLGGDSRNTIYF. The CDR3 region has the DNA TGTGCCAGCAGCTTAGGGGGGGACAGTCGAAACACCATATATTTT.

J is TRBJ2-7 and V is TRBV11-2; 7 bases line up with TRBD1. The CDR3 is 15 residues long. Germline values: CDR1 SGHAT, CDR2 FQNNGV. The J segment lost 3 bases and the V segment lost 7 bases, leaving 12 bases of the junction unmatched. Here the CDR3 DNA reads TGTGCCAGCAAACCCGAAATGGGACAGCTCTACGAGCAGTACTTC. This codes for CASKPEMGQLYEQYF. The full variable domain, with the rest looked up from reference TRBV11-2 and TRBJ2-7, is EAGVAQSPRYKIIEKRQSVAFWCNPISGHATLYWYQQILGQGPKLLIQFQNNGVVDDSQLPKDRFSAERLKGVDSTLKIQPAKLEDSAVYLCASKPEMGQLYEQYFGPGTRLTVT.

The chain's CDR3 is CSATGNEQFF. Written as DNA, the CDR3 is TGCAGTGCTACAGGGAATGAGCAGTTCTTC. The chain links TRBV20-1 to TRBJ2-1; TRBD1 is a possible D gene (5 bases). CDR3 length: 10 amino acids. The germline gives CDR1 DFQATT, CDR2 SNEGSKA (reference sequence). Trimming removed 4 bases at V and 7 bases at J, with 5 bases between.

The chain links TRBV18 to TRBJ2-1, with 8 bases fitting TRBD2. The J segment lost 6 bases and the V segment lost 2 bases, leaving 3 bases of the junction unmatched. Germline lookup yields CDR1 KGHSH and CDR2 LQKENI. CDR3 length: 14 amino acids. This CDR3 reads CASSPSGGVNEQFF. Written as DNA, the CDR3 is TGTGCCAGCTCACCATCCGGGGGGGTCAATGAGCAGTTCTTC.

J is TRBJ2-3 and V is TRBV4-2, with 12 bases fitting TRBD2. The germline gives CDR1 LGHNA, CDR2 YNFKEQ. Germline trimming cut 4 bases from V and 6 bases from J; bases unmatched to any gene: 8. The CDR3 runs to 16 residues. The CDR3 sequence: CASSRDTSGGSDTQYF. CDR3 DNA sequence: TGTGCCAGCAGCCGAGATACTAGCGGGGGGTCGGATACGCAGTATTTT.